This TCR beta chain was sequenced during a study of OX40 agonist ivuxolimab in advanced cancers. With respect to the entire study: Ivuxolimab, which targeted the costimulatory receptor OX40 (CD134), was an agonistic, fully human IgG2 monoclonal antibody. The paper describes the monotherapy dose-escalation part (N of about 52 patients) of the phase I trial of ivuxolimab. In the dose-escalation cohort, roughly 82% of patients were male, and the mean age was roughly 60 years with a range of roughly 20 to 79. Peripheral TCRbeta sequencing aimed to test whether ivuxolimab altered TCR sequence diversity and caused clonal T-cell expansion. Of the roughly 52 dose-escalation patients, hepatocellular carcinoma was present in about 20, melanoma in around 15, renal cell carcinoma in 9 and head and neck cancer in 9. Partial responses were achieved by three dose-escalation patients, of whom one had hepatocellular carcinoma and two had cutaneous melanoma. Intravenous ivuxolimab was administered to patients every 2 weeks at six dose levels: 0.01, 0.1, 0.3, 1.5, 3 and 10 mg/kg. Patients were allowed to have had prior anti-PD-1, anti-PD-L1 or anti-CTLA-4 therapy, and roughly 40% of the dose-escalation patients had been treated with checkpoint inhibitors.

From the germline V gene, CDR1 is SGHDT and CDR2 is YYEEEE. The CDR3, from cysteine to phenylalanine, totals 14 residues. Only the CDR3 portion is preserved as DNA: 42 bases, with reading frame beginning at the first base. V sheds 4 bases and J sheds 2 bases, leaving 12 bases between their ends. The trial excluded patients who had a history of autoimmune disease or who were on systemic immunosuppression. In every dose cohort, peripheral blood was drawn for TCR sequencing at baseline, cycle 4 day 1, and cycle 7 day 1. The samples were drawn from a first-in-human, open-label, multicenter phase I dose-escalation trial of ivuxolimab. Adults with locally advanced or metastatic head and neck squamous cell, hepatocellular, melanoma or renal cell carcinoma were enrolled in the trial. Before TCR sequencing, CD4+ T cells and CD8+ T cells were sorted from peripheral blood as separate populations. Genomic DNA was isolated from the sorted cells so that the TCRbeta CDR3 region could be sequenced. The immunoSEQ Assay was used for sequencing of TCRbeta CDR3 regions. As stored in TCRdb, this immuneACCESS dataset retains in-frame rearrangements with V and J assigned. A fraction of the clones does not appear; measured against another copy, unresolved V genes explain less than half of the discrepancy, and the remainder lacks a known reason. Here the sample has around 80,000 clones; roughly 88% occur a single time. The leading ten clones occupy 0.6% to 0.9% of the sample.

General study outcomes and caveats: Partial responders in the 0.1-3.0 mg/kg groups had among the lowest normalized peripheral clonal expansion, especially among CD8+ T cells. Low levels of normalized T-cell clonal expansion were also shown by some nonresponding patients. After ivuxolimab, more expanded clones were found on average in CD8+ T cells than in CD4+ T cells. At doses of 0.1 to 3.0 mg/kg, clonal expansion of both CD4+ and CD8+ blood T cells was observed from baseline to week 6. The antigen specificity of the clonally expanded peripheral T cells was not determined.

To note about this clone: This clone's antigen is unknown. The record has no base qualities; no much larger clone is one base away.

The rearranged chain carries TRBV5-6 and TRBJ1-2; the D gene lacks a confident call. The sequences come from CD4+ or CD8+ T cells sorted from blood, collected in a trial of the OX40 agonist ivuxolimab. The clonotype comes from an adult with an advanced solid tumor such as melanoma, head and neck, liver or kidney cancer. The nucleotide sequence reads TGTGCCAGCAGCCAAATTACTCAAAACTATGGCTACACCTTC. Its protein reads: CASSQITQNYGYTF.